Each of the 28 T cell receptor beta chains below was sequenced from the same sample in a study of breast tumors, draining lymph nodes, adjacent tissues. Breast cancer patients provided tissue from their axillary draining lymph nodes. MiXCR was run by TCRdb on the multiplex PCR reads, yielding one entry per CDR3 protein. Of some 230,000 distinct CDR3 sequences listed, 30% to 35% are singletons. Sequencing input: axillary lymph node tissue. These receptors were obtained from a female donor with breast cancer. Some clones in this sample may be carry-over from other donors' samples.

This clonotype has ten or more counts. This chain uses TRBV12-3 or TRBV12-4 with TRBJ1-2, with TRBD1 matching 9 bases. This CDR3 spans 13 amino acids. The ends lost 5 bases at V and 7 bases at J; junction bases unmatched: 5. The CDR3, as DNA: TGTGCCAGCAGTCAACAGGGGGCGCGTGGCTACACCTTC. Translation: CASSQQGARGYTF.

This clonotype appeared many times. This chain connects TRBV19 to TRBJ1-5; no clear D gene. The CDR3 runs 14 residues. The germline V and J ends were trimmed by 4 bases and 0 bases, with 7 bases remaining between them. Germline V gives CDR1 LNHDA, CDR2 SQIVND (reference sequence). The CDR3 sequence: CASSTHSSNQPQHF. The CDR3 DNA reads as TGTGCCAGTAGTACCCACAGTAGCAATCAGCCCCAGCATTTT.

This clonotype was counted between two and nine times. The chain recombines TRBV6-1 with TRBJ1-2; D is undetermined. This CDR3 contains 16 residues. With 5 bases removed from V and 8 bases from J, the gap between germline ends came to 24 bases. Germline V lookup: CDR1 MNHNS, CDR2 SASEGT. DNA for the CDR3: TGTGCCAGCAGTCCCCTTGTATCACAGCGAGGTGGCGGCTACACCTTC. Protein sequence: CASSPLVSQRGGGYTF.

This clonotype has a count of ten or more. This sequence joins TRBV20-1 and TRBJ1-2, with TRBD1 matching 10 bases. CDR3 length: 13 residues. Germline V lookup: CDR1 DFQATT, CDR2 SNEGSKA (reference sequence). The trim removed 6 bases at V and 4 bases at J, leaving 5 bases unmatched. CDR3 sequence: CSAGTGASYGYTF. The DNA for the CDR3 is TGCAGTGCCGGGACAGGGGCATCCTATGGCTACACCTTC.

A word on this clonotype: A read error may explain this, as a much larger clone is one base away. This chain links TRBV20-1 with TRBJ2-5; 9 nucleotides match TRBD1. From germline, CDR1 is DFQATT and CDR2 SNEGSKA (reference sequence). CDR3 length equals 14 residues. Trimming removed 5 bases from V and 0 bases from J; junction bases left unmatched: 4. CDR3 amino acids: CSAPQGAHQETQYF. For the CDR3, the DNA is TGCAGTGCTCCACAGGGGGCTCACCAAGAGACCCAGTACTTC.

This clonotype was picked up a small number of times. With a much larger clone just one base away, this may be a read error. The CDR3 does not close with the conserved phenylalanine or tryptophan, likely indicating a read error. The chain recombines TRBV14 with TRBJ2-5, with 7 bases matching TRBD1. The CDR3 is made up of 13 amino acids. Germline V lookup: CDR1 SGHDN, CDR2 FVKESK. V shed 6 bases and J 5 bases; nucleotides not matched to a gene: 6. CDR3 sequence reads: CASSSTGRETQYS. The DNA of the CDR3 is TGTGCCAGCAGTTCGACAGGGCGGGAGACCCAGTACTCC.

Concerning this clonotype: The final CDR3 position lacks the conserved phenylalanine or tryptophan, pointing to a likely read error. The V and J genes are TRBV7-2 and TRBJ2-7; TRBD2 aligns across 12 bases. V trimming: 5 bases; J trimming: 2 bases; junction bases outside the gene matches: 1. This CDR3 has 14 amino acids. Germline loops: CDR1 SGHTA, CDR2 FQGNSA. CDR3 sequence: CASSRLAGAYEQYL. CDR3 nucleotide sequence: TGTGCCAGCAGCCGACTAGCGGGGGCCTACGAGCAGTACCTC.

In its sample, this clonotype was seen many times. The V gene is TRBV5-1, the J gene TRBJ1-3; D gene unclear. The CDR3 runs to 14 residues. The V end was cut by 0 bases, the J end by 8 bases, with 12 bases between. Germline CDR1 is SGHRS and CDR2 is YFSETQ. The CDR3 loop is CASSLGTEGDTIYF. CDR3 sequence (DNA): TGCGCCAGCAGCTTGGGGACCGAAGGAGACACCATATATTTT.

There are many counts of this clonotype. The chain is built from TRBV19 and TRBJ2-1; 9 bases align to TRBD2. V lost 3 bases and J lost 8; bases outside the gene matches: 8. The germline V gene encodes CDR1 LNHDA and CDR2 SQIVND (reference sequence). CDR3 length equals 15 residues. This CDR3 reads CASSIGSGRGDEQFF. In nucleotides, the CDR3 is TGTGCCAGTAGTATCGGTAGCGGGAGAGGTGATGAGCAGTTCTTC.

The rearrangement links TRBV18 to TRBJ1-1; TRBD1 matches 8 bases. Germline V gene lookup returns CDR1 KGHSH and CDR2 LQKENI. This CDR3 contains 14 residues. V lost 5 bases to trimming and J lost 5 bases; unmatched junction nucleotides: 7. The chain's CDR3 is CASSGRTGQTEAFF. For the CDR3, the DNA is TGTGCCAGCTCAGGTAGGACAGGGCAAACTGAAGCTTTCTTT.

This clonotype was seen a few times. It may be a read error: a sequence one base away is much more abundant. The chain combines TRBV7-8 with TRBJ2-1, with 9 bases matching TRBD1. The CDR3 totals 15 residues. Germline values: CDR1 SGHVS, CDR2 FQNEAQ. The CDR3 spells CACTWDRELDNEQLF. Here the CDR3 DNA reads TGTGCCTGCACCTGGGACAGGGAATTGGACAATGAGCAGCTCTTC.

There are many counts of this clonotype. The chain uses TRBV2 and TRBJ2-5, with TRBD2 matching 12 bases. The CDR3 is 16 amino acids. Germline CDR1 and CDR2: SNHLY and FYNNEI. Germline trimming cut 6 bases from V and 3 bases from J; bases unmatched to any gene: 8. The CDR3 protein is CASSAPGLAGKETQYF. CDR3 coding DNA: TGTGCCAGCAGCGCCCCTGGACTAGCGGGAAAAGAGACCCAGTACTTC.

V and J are TRBV2 and TRBJ2-1; a possible D gene is TRBD1 (5 bases). The CDR3 has 13 amino acids. V lost 8 bases and J 3 bases, leaving 11 bases between the germline ends. CDR1 SNHLY and CDR2 FYNNEI come from the germline V gene. CDR3 DNA sequence: TGTGCCAGCGAGACAGTTGGCTACAATGAGCAGTTCTTC. As protein: CASETVGYNEQFF.

The gene calls are TRBV24-1 and TRBJ1-6; D not certain. CDR3 length equals 17 residues. Germline CDR1 is KGHDR and CDR2 is SFDVKD. Trimming shortened V by 5 bases and J by 7 bases, and 20 bases separated the two germline ends. CDR3: CATSVSTSPTVNSPLHF. Written as DNA, the CDR3 is TGTGCCACCAGTGTCTCGACTAGCCCCACGGTGAATTCACCCCTCCACTTT.

This clonotype showed up many times. This chain connects TRBV19 to TRBJ2-7; D might be TRBD2 (6 bases). Trimming took off 3 bases at V and 3 bases at J, with 15 bases between the two ends. Germline V gives CDR1 LNHDA, CDR2 SQIVND (reference sequence). CDR3 length: 15 residues. CDR3 in amino acids: CASSIGGRYGYEQYF. Here the CDR3 DNA reads TGTGCCAGTAGTATCGGGGGACGTTATGGCTACGAGCAGTACTTC.

The gene calls are TRBV6-2 or TRBV6-3 and TRBJ2-3; D possibly corresponds to TRBD2 (7 bases). Trimming shortened V by 2 bases and J by 3 bases, and 15 bases separated the two germline ends. This CDR3 has 16 residues. The germline CDR1 and CDR2 sequences are MNHEY and SVGEGT. The CDR3 region has the DNA TGTGCCAGCAGTTACGATCGGGGGGCAAGGACAGATACGCAGTATTTT. Its protein product is CASSYDRGARTDTQYF.

V gene TRBV2 combines with J gene TRBJ2-7, with D possibly TRBD2 on 7 matching bases. The CDR3 runs 12 residues. Germline lookup yields CDR1 SNHLY and CDR2 FYNNEI. The V end was cut by 6 bases, the J end by 6 bases, with 12 bases between. The CDR3 spells CASRGGGREQYF. CDR3 nucleotides: TGTGCCAGCAGAGGGGGAGGGCGCGAGCAGTACTTC.

J is TRBJ1-6 and V is TRBV3-1, with TRBD1 matching over 8 bases. The CDR3 runs to 17 residues. V shed 2 bases, J shed 8 bases, and the junction held 11 bases outside the gene matches. Germline values: CDR1 LGHDT, CDR2 YNNKEL (reference sequence). The CDR3 sequence: CASSQPGQAFRYSPLHF. The CDR3 nucleotides are TGTGCCAGCAGCCAACCGGGACAGGCCTTTAGGTATTCACCCCTCCACTTT.

This clonotype occurred many times. The gene calls are TRBV20-1 and TRBJ2-2, with D perhaps matching TRBD1 (6 bases). The CDR3 has 15 amino acids. V was pared by 6 bases and J by 1 base, with 15 bases between. Germline assignment: CDR1 DFQATT and CDR2 SNEGSKA (reference sequence). CDR3 bases: TGCAGTGCCGGGCCACGGGGACAGAACACCGGGGAGCTGTTTTTT. Protein product: CSAGPRGQNTGELFF.

V gene TRBV11-3 combines with J gene TRBJ1-5, with D unclear. Germline V gene data show CDR1 as SGHNT and CDR2 as YENEEA. This CDR3 comprises 15 residues. V was trimmed by 4 bases and J by 6 bases, leaving 16 bases between them. The CDR3 here is CASSSQTRTGQPQHF. The CDR3 nucleotides are TGTGCCAGCAGCTCCCAGACCCGGACCGGTCAGCCCCAGCATTTT.

This clonotype was counted between two and nine times. V and J are TRBV3-1 and TRBJ2-7; D might be TRBD1 (6 bases). The CDR3 is 14 amino acids. V gave up 5 bases and J gave up 7 bases, with 18 bases separating them. In germline, CDR1 is LGHDT, CDR2 YNNKEL (reference sequence). The chain's CDR3 is CASSDQQGMGEQYF. In nucleotides, the CDR3 is TGTGCCAGCAGCGATCAACAGGGTATGGGGGAGCAGTACTTC.

This clonotype was counted between two and nine times. The chain recombines TRBV6-1 with TRBJ1-6; possible D gene TRBD1, 6 bases. The V end was cut by 7 bases, the J end by 12 bases, with 25 bases between. The germline V gene encodes CDR1 MNHNS and CDR2 SASEGT. This CDR3 contains 16 residues. CDR3: CASTRTPGTTFLPLHF. In nucleotides, the CDR3 is TGTGCCAGCACTCGAACGCCCGGGACAACATTCTTACCCCTCCACTTT.

The V and J genes are TRBV5-1 and TRBJ1-2; D is uncertain. V lost 1 base and J lost 10, with 29 bases in between. Germline V gene sequence: CDR1 SGHRS, CDR2 YFSETQ. CDR3 length: 18 amino acids. CDR3 in DNA: TGCGCCAGCAGCTTGCGGTTGGAGAGCTCCTACGAGCAGTACTTCTACACCTTC. This encodes CASSLRLESSYEQYFYTF.

This clonotype was detected many times. The DNA for the CDR3 is TGTGCCAGCAGCGTAGGGGACAGAACCGGGGAGCTGTTTTTT. It translates to CASSVGDRTGELFF. V is TRBV9 and J is TRBJ2-2, with 7 bases matching TRBD1. This CDR3 spans 14 amino acids. V lost 0 bases and J lost 5; bases outside the gene matches: 1. The germline CDR1 and CDR2 sequences are SGDLS and YYNGEE.

This clonotype was counted many times. This chain joins TRBV5-1 and TRBJ2-5, with D uncertain. The CDR3 length is 16 residues. Between the trimmed V and J ends, which lost 0 bases and 2 bases, there was a span of 14 bases. Germline V lookup: CDR1 SGHRS, CDR2 YFSETQ. The DNA of the CDR3 is TGCGCCAGCAGCTTGGCCGTGGCCAAATCTCAAGAGACCCAGTACTTC. Translated: CASSLAVAKSQETQYF.

The chain joins TRBV6-5 to TRBJ2-5; the match to TRBD2 covers 7 bases. Trimming cost V 7 bases and J 5 bases; bases outside gene matches: 19. This CDR3 comprises 17 residues. Germline lookup yields CDR1 MNHEY and CDR2 SVGAGI. CDR3 in amino acids: CASTPSPLGGGYETQYF. Here the CDR3 DNA reads TGTGCCAGCACGCCCTCGCCCCTGGGGGGGGGTTACGAGACCCAGTACTTC.

This clonotype is a singleton in its sample. The V gene is TRBV15, the J gene TRBJ2-1; TRBD2 might be the D (5 bases). Germline CDR1 is LNHNV and CDR2 is YYDKDF (reference sequence). This CDR3 contains 14 residues. The germline V and J ends were trimmed by 0 bases and 2 bases, with 5 bases remaining between them. The CDR3 sequence is CATSRDGAYNEQFF. The DNA for the CDR3 is TGTGCCACCAGCAGAGACGGGGCCTACAATGAGCAGTTCTTC.

V is TRBV30 and J is TRBJ2-3, with D perhaps matching TRBD2 (7 bases). CDR3 length equals 16 residues. Germline V gene data show CDR1 as GTSNPN and CDR2 as SVGIG (reference sequence). Trimming stripped 5 bases from V and 2 bases from J, with 20 bases between. This CDR3 is CAWSGVGGDFTDTQYF. The CDR3, as DNA: TGTGCCTGGTCTGGGGTAGGGGGGGATTTCACAGATACGCAGTATTTT.